This T cell receptor (beta chain) comes out of a study of cytomegalovirus exposure and HLA in healthy donors. Study-level results: A later analysis linked a missense variant in DCLRE1C to the trimming of TCR beta V and J genes.

The germline V gene encodes CDR1 MNHEY and CDR2 SMNVEV (reference sequence). Germline trimming cut 4 bases from V and 3 bases from J; bases unmatched to any gene: 4. The CDR3 is 14 amino acids. On this clone: The antigen remains undetermined.

Primers included in the PCR were 60 Vbeta and 13 Jbeta primers. TCRdb's table, derived via immunoSEQ multiplex PCR, lists solely in-frame clones and lacks some. The sample gives 90,000 to 120,000 clones, more than 75% of which show up once; about 5.4% is in the top ten. The rearrangement links TRBV27 to TRBJ1-2; 8 nucleotides line up with TRBD1. Material for sequencing was PBMCs. The receptor comes from a young woman in good health and CMV-seropositive. DNA for the CDR3: TGTGCCAGCAGTTCGTCAGGGGGCTACTATGGCTACACCTTC. This sequence encodes CASSSSGGYYGYTF.